What follows describes a single TCR beta chain. No antigen is known for it. The sample originates from a study of shared clonotypes between healthy human individuals. The study, taken as a whole, reports: Donor scarcity curtailed the genetic and exposure-history diversity represented herein. Generation probabilities of non-shared clonotypes were lower (relative to those shared by all four donors).

How the authors handled the data: Sequence data from immunoSEQ were junction-only and lacked quality scores; consequently, filtering differed. The repertoire was sequenced with immunoSEQ multiplex PCR; TCRdb's copy has only in-frame clones and lacks some. The V and J calls and clone size are taken from that table; D and trimming were inferred from the DNA. The sample consists of about 2.4 million clones, 80% to 95% of them appearing once. Germline V lookup: CDR1 SGHTA, CDR2 FQGNSA. This CDR3 is built from 15 residues. V was clipped by 2 bases and J by 0 bases, with 11 bases between them. The sample comprised naive CD4+ T cells from PBMCs. Subset defined: CD45RA+ positively selected. This clonotype was sampled from a man aged 18 to 29 in good health. Some clones in this sample may be carry-over from other donors' samples. The rearrangement uses TRBV7-2 and TRBJ2-7; D unresolved. The CDR3 region is CASSLRMESSYEQYF. Written as DNA, the CDR3 is TGTGCCAGCAGCTTAAGGATGGAAAGCTCCTACGAGCAGTACTTC.